The rows below give T cell receptor beta chains drawn from one sample of a study of blood T cells in healthy people across ages. Each CDR3 protein gets one entry after TCRdb re-called the 5' RACE reads with MiXCR. Of 1.5 million to 2 million distinct CDR3 sequences listed, 35% to 50% are singletons. The sequencing sample was made of blood. These receptors were collected from a human donor in good health. Both conserved end residues are part of each CDR3. Size is stated for part of the rows, as once, few or many counts, or as a class when the clone is expanded.

>14|TRBV27|TRBJ2-1|-
CASRRGVSYNEQFF
>14|TRBV7-3|TRBJ1-1|-
CASSSHNGATEAFF
>15|TRBV5-1|TRBJ1-1|few
CASSLERTGDTEAFF
>16|TRBV20-1|TRBJ1-5|few
CSARGGTLGPNQPQHF
>14|TRBV5-1|TRBJ2-3|-
CASSYGTDNEKLYF
>14|TRBV6-1|TRBJ1-5|few
CASSDLGKNQPQHF
>13|TRBV4-1|TRBJ1-4|few
CASSPGNTEKLFF
>16|TRBV20-1|TRBJ1-5|-
CSALHDVEGFNQPQHF
>16|TRBV4-1|TRBJ2-2|-
CASRLAGSLNTGELFF
>14|TRBV19|TRBJ1-2|once
CASSMIATNYGYTF
>15|TRBV12-3/TRBV12-4|TRBJ2-3|-
CASSNTRGRTDTRYF
>15|TRBV5-5|TRBJ1-2|few
CASSLEQGPIYGYTF
>16|TRBV7-8|TRBJ2-3|-
CASSRFLGQDADTQYF
>12|TRBV29-1|TRBJ1-3|few
CSVVSSGNTIYF
>15|TRBV29-1|TRBJ2-3|-
CSIRPGTVSTDTQYF
>13|TRBV7-2|TRBJ1-2|-
CASSVRGGYGYTF
>17|TRBV4-2|TRBJ1-5|few
CASSQDIRQGNNQPQHF
>15|TRBV7-8|TRBJ1-1|once
CASSLVGTVITEAFF
>14|TRBV7-9|TRBJ1-1|-
CASSLFRTRSEAFF
>17|TRBV7-2|TRBJ2-3|-
CASSPWGPGQGTDTQYF
>13|TRBV29-1|TRBJ2-3|many
CSVAPYSTDTQYF
>13|TRBV5-1|TRBJ1-1|-
CASSLEAWAEAFF
>14|TRBV7-3|TRBJ1-1|-
CASGLVPRGTEAFF
>16|TRBV20-1|TRBJ1-5|few
CSARGGQGAGNQPQHF
>15|TRBV20-1|TRBJ1-2|-
CSARDDRGLEYGYTF